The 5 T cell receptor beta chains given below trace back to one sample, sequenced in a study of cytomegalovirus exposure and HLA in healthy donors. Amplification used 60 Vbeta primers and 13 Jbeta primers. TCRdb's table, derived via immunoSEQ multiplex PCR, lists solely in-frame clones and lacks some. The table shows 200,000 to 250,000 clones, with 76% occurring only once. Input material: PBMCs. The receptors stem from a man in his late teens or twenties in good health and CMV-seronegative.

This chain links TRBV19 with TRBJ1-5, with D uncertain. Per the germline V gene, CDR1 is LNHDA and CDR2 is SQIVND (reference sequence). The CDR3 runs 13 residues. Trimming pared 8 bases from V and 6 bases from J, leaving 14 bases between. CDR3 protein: CASEAVRGQPQHF. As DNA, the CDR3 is TGTGCCAGTGAGGCCGTACGGGGTCAGCCCCAGCATTTT.

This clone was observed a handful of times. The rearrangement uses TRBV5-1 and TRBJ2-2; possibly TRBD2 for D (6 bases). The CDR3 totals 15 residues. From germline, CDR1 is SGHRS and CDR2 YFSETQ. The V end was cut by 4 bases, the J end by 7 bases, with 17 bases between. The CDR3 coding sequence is TGCGCCAGCAGCAACGGACTACCTCGGGGCGGGGAGCTGTTTTTT. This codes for CASSNGLPRGGELFF.

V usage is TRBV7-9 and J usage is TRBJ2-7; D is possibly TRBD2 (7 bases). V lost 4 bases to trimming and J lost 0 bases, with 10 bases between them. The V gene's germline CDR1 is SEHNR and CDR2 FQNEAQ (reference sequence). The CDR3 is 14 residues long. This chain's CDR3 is CASSWGGGSYEQYF. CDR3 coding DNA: TGTGCCAGCAGCTGGGGGGGCGGCTCCTACGAGCAGTACTTC. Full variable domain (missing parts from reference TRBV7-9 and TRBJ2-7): DTGVSQNPRHKITKRGQNVTFRCDPISEHNRLYWYRQTLGQGPEFLTYFQNEAQLEKSRLLSDRFSAERPKGSFSTLEIQRTEQGDSAMYLCASSWGGGSYEQYFGPGTRLTVT.

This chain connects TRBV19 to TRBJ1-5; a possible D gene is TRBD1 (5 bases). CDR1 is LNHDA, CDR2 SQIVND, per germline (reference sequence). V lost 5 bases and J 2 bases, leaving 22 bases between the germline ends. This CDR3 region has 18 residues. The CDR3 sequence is CASSLDKKVPLGNQPQHF. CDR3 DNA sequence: TGTGCCAGTAGTCTGGACAAGAAAGTCCCTTTAGGCAATCAGCCCCAGCATTTT.

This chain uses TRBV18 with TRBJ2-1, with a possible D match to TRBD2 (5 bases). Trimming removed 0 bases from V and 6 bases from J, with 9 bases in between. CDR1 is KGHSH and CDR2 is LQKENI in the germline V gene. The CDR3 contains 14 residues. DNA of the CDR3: TGTGCCAGCTCACCACCTAGCGCTTCCAATGAGCAGTTCTTC. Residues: CASSPPSASNEQFF.